The clone carrying this T cell receptor beta chain was recorded a few times. Antigen: not known. This sample was included in a study of beta chain features in type 1 diabetes. There was one heparinised blood draw per donor, averaging about 116 mL. The entirety of the isolated RNA underwent reverse transcription, so expressed TCRB transcripts were sequenced. The repertoire was sequenced with immunoSEQ multiplex PCR; TCRdb's copy has only in-frame clones and lacks some. The table includes about 130,000 clones, 9% detected once. J was trimmed by 4 bases and V by 0 bases; bases with no gene match: 8. Germline V lookup: CDR1 SGHAT, CDR2 FQNNGV. The CDR3 sequence is 19 residues long. Study-wide findings and caveats: All four CD4+ subsets of Type 1 diabetes patients contained TCRB CDR3s that were moderately but significantly shorter. Patients' naive, central memory and Treg TCRB repertoires seemed closer to one another than those of healthy donors.

This receptor was identified in a man younger than 40 with type 1 diabetes. The genes are TRBV11-2 and TRBJ2-3; 15 nucleotides match TRBD2. Sequences were obtained from central memory CD4+ T cells from blood. The CDR3: CASSLEGLAGGLPPDTQYF. In nucleotides, the CDR3 is TGTGCCAGCAGCTTAGAGGGACTAGCGGGGGGCCTCCCCCCAGATACGCAGTATTTT.